The TCR beta chain described here comes from a study of T cell repertoires in cytomegalovirus infection. TCRdb called the reads again in MiXCR, with one record for every CDR3 protein. The sample includes around 710,000 distinct CDR3 sequences, 25% to 30% of them seen just once. V dropped 5 bases and J dropped 4; count of bases not matched to a gene: 6. This CDR3 is built from 16 residues. Regarding the study as a whole: CMV-specific HLA-C-restricted TCR beta clonotypes dominated the ex vivo response. Summed public TCR beta family frequency identified CMV carriers bearing the relevant HLA.

This clonotype occurred many times. Its antigen remains unidentified. This material consisted of cultured CD8+ T cells from PBMCs, taken from culture after CMV antigen stimulation. This clonotype originated in a human donor in good health (CMV status not recorded). Some clones in this sample may be carry-over from other donors' samples. J is TRBJ2-1 and V is TRBV12-3 or TRBV12-4, with 12 bases fitting TRBD2. CDR3 region: CASSHPSGGAYNEQFF. For the CDR3, the DNA is TGTGCCAGCAGTCATCCTAGCGGGGGGGCTTACAATGAGCAGTTCTTC.